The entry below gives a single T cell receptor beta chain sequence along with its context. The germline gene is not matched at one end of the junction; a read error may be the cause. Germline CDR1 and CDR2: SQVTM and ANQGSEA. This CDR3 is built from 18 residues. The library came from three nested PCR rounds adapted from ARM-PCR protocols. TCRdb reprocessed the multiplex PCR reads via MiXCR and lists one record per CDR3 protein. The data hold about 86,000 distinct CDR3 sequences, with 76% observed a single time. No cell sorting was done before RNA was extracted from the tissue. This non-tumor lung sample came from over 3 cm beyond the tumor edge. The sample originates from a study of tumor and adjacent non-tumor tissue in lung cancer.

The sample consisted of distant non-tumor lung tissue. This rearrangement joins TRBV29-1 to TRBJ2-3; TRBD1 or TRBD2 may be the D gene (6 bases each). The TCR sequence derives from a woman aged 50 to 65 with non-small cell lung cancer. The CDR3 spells CSIEDPIVHGGHTDTQYF. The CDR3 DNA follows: TGCAGCATTGAAGATCCTATAGTGCATGGGGGGCACACAGATACGCAGTATTTT.